What follows is one T cell receptor (beta chain) and its context. Antigen unknown. Naive CD8 cells were CD45RO-negative, positively selected for CCR7, excluding terminally differentiated effector memory CD45RA+ cells. CDR3 length: 16 amino acids. Trimming took 4 bases from V and 5 from J; bases not matched to a gene: 12. Germline-derived CDR1 and CDR2 are SGDLS and YYNGEE. The protocol was immunoSEQ multiplex PCR, while the TCRdb copy is restricted to in-frame clones and leaves out a portion. Seen here are 550,000 to 750,000 clones, roughly 94% observed once, and the top ten hold approximately 25%. This sample is part of a study of shared clonotypes between healthy human individuals. Study in general: The composition of the donors was a couple of women and a few men aged 18 to 49. Every donor yielded three CD4 naive, three CD4 memory, two CD8 naive and one CD8 memory plate. General study findings and limits: On the whole, naive subsets had larger estimated richness than memory subsets had. Rarefaction curves obtained for sorted subsets showed sequencing incomplete despite large depth.

Sequences were obtained from naive CD8+ T cells sorted from blood. The receptor's source is a man aged 25-45 years in good health. V usage is TRBV9 and J usage is TRBJ1-1, with 9 nucleotides matching TRBD1. The CDR3 nucleotides are TGTGCCAGCAGCCTCCGGGGGAGACAGGGGGAAACTGAAGCTTTCTTT. Translating gives CASSLRGRQGETEAFF.